The 24 T cell receptor beta chains listed next were all sequenced from one sample in a study of cytomegalovirus exposure and HLA in healthy donors (dated by TCRdb to the late 2010s). Library generation was performed with the immunoSEQ multiplex PCR assay. The multiplex PCR relied on a mix of 60 forward primers for TCR Vbeta segments and 13 reverse primers for TCR Jbeta segments. TCRdb's version of the immuneACCESS table is confined to in-frame rearrangements and falls short of the full clone set. An unresolved V gene accounts for under half of the shortfall where checked; the remainder is of unknown origin. Across this sample there are under 150,000 clones, with around 10% seen only once. Less than 4% of the sample lies in the top ten. The sequencing input was PBMCs. These receptors all stem from a man younger than 40 in good health and CMV-seronegative.

This clone was detected only a few times. DNA of the CDR3: TGTGCCTGGAGAAGGGACAGGGCTAACTATGGCTACACCTTC. Translation: CAWRRDRANYGYTF. The chain links TRBV30 to TRBJ1-2, with 9 bases lining up with TRBD1. V lost 3 bases and J lost 0; bases outside the gene matches: 2. From germline, CDR1 is GTSNPN and CDR2 SVGIG (reference sequence). The CDR3 is 14 residues long.

The sample holds a few counts of this clone. This chain connects TRBV5-1 to TRBJ2-3, with 12 bases matching TRBD2. The CDR3 is 16 residues long. V trimming: 5 bases; J trimming: 0 bases; junction bases outside the gene matches: 4. CDR1 is SGHRS, CDR2 YFSETQ, per germline. The CDR3 protein is CASSRGTSGSTDTQYF. The CDR3 DNA reads TGCGCCAGCAGTCGTGGGACTAGCGGGAGCACAGATACGCAGTATTTT.

This chain connects TRBV5-1 to TRBJ1-2; the D gene is possibly TRBD1 (6 bases). Trimming took off 5 bases at V and 4 bases at J, with 15 bases between the two ends. This CDR3 region has 14 residues. Germline CDR1 and CDR2: SGHRS and YFSETQ. The CDR3 spells CASSLRQDGYGYTF. The CDR3 DNA follows: TGCGCCAGCAGTCTTAGACAGGATGGCTATGGCTACACCTTC. The full variable domain, in which reference TRBV5-1 and TRBJ1-2 provide the parts outside the CDR3, is KAGVTQTPRYLIKTRGQQVTLSCSPISGHRSVSWYQQTPGQGLQFLFEYFSETQRNKGNFPGRFSGRQFSNSRSEMNVSTLELGDSALYLCASSLRQDGYGYTFGSGTRLTVV.

This clone was observed a few times. The genes are TRBV10-3 and TRBJ2-7; the match to TRBD1 covers 9 bases. V gave up 5 bases and J gave up 6 bases; unmatched junction bases: 11. The CDR3 contains 15 residues. Germline CDR1 and CDR2: ENHRY and SYGVKD. As DNA, the CDR3 is TGTGCCATCAGTAATACCGGGACAGGGTTGTCCGAGCAGTACTTC. This codes for CAISNTGTGLSEQYF.

The V and J genes are TRBV10-3 and TRBJ2-7, with D tentatively TRBD1 (5 bases). There are 13 residues in the CDR3. CDR1 is ENHRY and CDR2 is SYGVKD in the germline V gene. Trimming cost V 2 bases and J 1 base, with 6 bases left between them. CDR3 in DNA: TGTGCCATCAGTGAGGGACATTCCTACGAGCAGTACTTC. This codes for CAISEGHSYEQYF.

This clone has more than one count but fewer than ten. The chain has TRBV6-5 and TRBJ2-3, with 7 bases fitting TRBD2. V was pared by 0 bases and J by 1 base, with 4 bases of the junction left unmatched. Germline V CDR1 and CDR2: MNHEY, SVGAGI. This CDR3 is built from 16 residues. DNA for the CDR3: TGTGCCAGCAGTTACTCGGGAGGGTTGGGCACAGATACGCAGTATTTT. As protein: CASSYSGGLGTDTQYF.

This clone was seen a few times. The chain uses TRBV4-3 and TRBJ2-2; D possibly corresponds to TRBD2 (5 bases). Trimming took off 0 bases at V and 6 bases at J, with 11 bases between the two ends. The V gene's germline CDR1 is LGHNA and CDR2 YSLEER. The CDR3 extends over 15 amino acids. CDR3 amino acids: CASSQDRRAAGELFF. In DNA form, the CDR3 reads TGCGCCAGCAGCCAAGATCGGCGGGCGGCCGGGGAGCTGTTTTTT.

V usage is TRBV30 and J usage is TRBJ1-1; D is undetermined. The CDR3 length is 12 residues. The germline V gene has CDR1 GTSNPN and CDR2 SVGIG (reference sequence). The germline V and J ends were trimmed by 4 bases and 6 bases, with 12 bases remaining between them. In DNA form, the CDR3 reads TGTGCCTGGAACCCGGGTTCCCCTGAAGCTTTCTTT. Amino acid sequence: CAWNPGSPEAFF.

The chain employs TRBV5-1 and TRBJ2-3, with no clear D. This CDR3 spans 16 amino acids. From germline, CDR1 is SGHRS and CDR2 YFSETQ. V lost 2 bases and J lost 0, with 13 bases in between. Here the CDR3 reads CASSFGFDPSTDTQYF. CDR3 sequence (DNA): TGCGCCAGCAGCTTCGGGTTCGACCCTAGCACAGATACGCAGTATTTT. Full variable domain (outside the CDR3, taken from reference TRBV5-1 and TRBJ2-3): KAGVTQTPRYLIKTRGQQVTLSCSPISGHRSVSWYQQTPGQGLQFLFEYFSETQRNKGNFPGRFSGRQFSNSRSEMNVSTLELGDSALYLCASSFGFDPSTDTQYFGPGTRLTVL.

This chain uses TRBV11-2 with TRBJ1-1, with TRBD1 matching over 7 bases. Germline V CDR1 and CDR2: SGHAT, FQNNGV. This CDR3 spans 15 amino acids. J lost 1 base, V lost 2 bases, and 4 bases had no gene match. The DNA of the CDR3 is TGTGCCAGCAGCTTAAGGACAGGAGGGAACACTGAAGCTTTCTTT. It yields the protein CASSLRTGGNTEAFF.

In its sample, this clone was seen a few times. The chain has TRBV5-1 and TRBJ1-2; 8 bases are a match to TRBD1. Germline trimming cut 4 bases from V and 4 bases from J; bases unmatched to any gene: 9. The CDR3 has 15 amino acids. The germline V gene encodes CDR1 SGHRS and CDR2 YFSETQ. The CDR3, as DNA: TGCGCCAGCAGCCCAAAGTCCGGACAGGGCTATGGCTACACCTTC. Its translation: CASSPKSGQGYGYTF.

This clone was seen a handful of times. The chain couples TRBV4-3 to TRBJ1-5; 10 bases map to TRBD1. With V trimmed by 4 bases and J by 4 bases, 4 bases remained unmatched. This CDR3 region has 15 residues. Germline V gene lookup returns CDR1 LGHNA and CDR2 YSLEER. CDR3 coding DNA: TGCGCCAGCAGCCGCGACAGGGGGCTTAATCAGCCCCAGCATTTT. Protein: CASSRDRGLNQPQHF.

Only a few counts were recorded for this clone. V and J are TRBV27 and TRBJ1-5, with D unresolved. This CDR3 region has 12 residues. V lost 6 bases to trimming and J lost 6 bases, with 9 bases between them. The germline V gene has CDR1 MNHEY and CDR2 SMNVEV (reference sequence). This chain's CDR3 is CASRTSGQPQHF. CDR3 coding DNA: TGTGCCAGCAGAACTTCAGGTCAGCCCCAGCATTTT.

This clone was seen more than once but under ten times. This rearrangement joins TRBV5-5 to TRBJ2-7; 9 bases map to TRBD1. The CDR3 contains 14 residues. Germline V CDR1 and CDR2: SGHKS, YYEKEE (reference sequence). V lost 3 bases to trimming and J lost 1 base; unmatched junction nucleotides: 2. CDR3 nucleotide sequence: TGTGCCAGCAGCTCGGGACAGGGATCCTACGAGCAGTACTTC. It codes for CASSSGQGSYEQYF.

In this sample, this clone turned up a few times. The J gene is TRBJ2-1, the V gene TRBV11-2; TRBD2 agrees at 8 bases. The junction had 9 bases not matched to a gene; V was cut back by 3 bases and J by 8 bases. There are 15 residues in the CDR3. CDR1 and CDR2 from the germline V gene are SGHAT and FQNNGV. CDR3 loop: CASSFGSGSGDEQFF. The CDR3 DNA is TGTGCCAGCAGCTTTGGAAGCGGGAGCGGTGATGAGCAGTTCTTC.

The chain employs TRBV4-3 and TRBJ2-3; 12 positions match TRBD2. Trimming cost V 0 bases and J 5 bases; bases outside gene matches: 6. This CDR3 spans 17 amino acids. Germline CDR1 and CDR2: LGHNA and YSLEER. The CDR3 reads CASSQDPSGGGGDTQYF. As DNA, the CDR3 is TGCGCCAGCAGCCAAGACCCTAGCGGGGGGGGTGGAGATACGCAGTATTTT.

The table lists this clone with a few counts. The V call is TRBV5-1, the J call TRBJ2-7, with 12 bases aligning to TRBD2. The V and J ends lost 5 bases and 6 bases, in that order; junction bases with no gene match: 9. The CDR3 length is 15 residues. The germline V gene encodes CDR1 SGHRS and CDR2 YFSETQ. The CDR3 DNA follows: TGCGCCAGCAGTTTTCTAGCGGGAGGGCCAAGCGAGCAGTACTTC. Its protein is CASSFLAGGPSEQYF.

This clone was found a few times. One end of the junction fails to match germline, which may point to a read error. V is TRBV11-2 and J is TRBJ2-4; 8 bases map to TRBD1. CDR3 size: 11 residues. Germline assignment: CDR1 SGHAT and CDR2 FQNNGV. The CDR3 is CASSLGTGWWF. In DNA form, the CDR3 reads TGTGCCAGCAGCTTAGGGACAGGGTGGTGGTTC. The whole variable domain, filled in from reference TRBV11-2 and TRBJ2-4, reads EAGVAQSPRYKIIEKRQSVAFWCNPISGHATLYWYQQILGQGPKLLIQFQNNGVVDDSQLPKDRFSAERLKGVDSTLKIQPAKLEDSAVYLCASSLGTGWWFGAGTRLSVL.

In this sample, this clone turned up a few times. The chain links TRBV4-1 to TRBJ2-7, with no clear D. CDR1 MGHRA and CDR2 YSYEKL come from the germline V gene. V gave up 1 base and J gave up 1 base, with 11 bases separating them. CDR3 size: 15 residues. The CDR3 reads CASSQVGDGSYEQYF. The DNA for the CDR3 is TGCGCCAGCAGCCAAGTTGGAGACGGTTCCTACGAGCAGTACTTC.

The chain couples TRBV18 to TRBJ1-1; 7 nucleotides agree with TRBD1. J gave up 2 bases and V 3 bases, and 3 bases lay outside the gene matches. The CDR3 is 14 amino acids. Germline-derived CDR1 and CDR2 are KGHSH and LQKENI. The DNA for the CDR3 is TGTGCCAGCTCACCGGGGACAGCTAACACTGAAGCTTTCTTT. Residues: CASSPGTANTEAFF.

With respect to this clone: Because it lacks the conserved phenylalanine or tryptophan at the end, this CDR3 is likely a read error. The chain joins TRBV6-1 to TRBJ1-4; 10 positions match TRBD1. This CDR3 is built from 14 residues. Germline V gene sequence: CDR1 MNHNS, CDR2 SASEGT. V was clipped by 4 bases and J by 7 bases; unmatched bases: 3. The CDR3 coding sequence is TGTGCCAGCAGTGCCGGGACAGGGGTTGAAAAACTGTTTGTT. Translated, it gives CASSAGTGVEKLFV.

This sequence joins TRBV28 and TRBJ2-7, with TRBD1 matching over 12 bases. Germline V gene data show CDR1 as MDHEN and CDR2 as SYDVKM. CDR3 length: 17 residues. The J segment lost 6 bases and the V segment lost 10 bases, leaving 19 bases of the junction unmatched. CDR3 nucleotides: TGTGCCACCCAGGGGGACAGGGGGCTTCCCGGCCCGGGCGAGCAGTACTTC. It is translated as CATQGDRGLPGPGEQYF.

CDR3 sequence: CASSPQPPGNQPQHF. The CDR3 coding sequence is TGTGCCAGCTCACCGCAACCACCCGGGAATCAGCCCCAGCATTTT. J is TRBJ1-5 and V is TRBV18; D remains ambiguous. Germline CDR1 KGHSH, CDR2 LQKENI. The CDR3 totals 15 residues. V was trimmed by 3 bases and J by 4 bases, leaving 13 bases between them.

This clone was seen a handful of times. J is TRBJ1-1 and V is TRBV6-6, with D possibly matching TRBD1 (6 bases). The CDR3 is made up of 13 amino acids. V was pared by 6 bases and J by 4 bases, with 12 bases between. Germline CDR1 MNHNY, CDR2 SVGAGI (reference sequence). The CDR3 nucleotides read TGTGCCAGCAGAGGGGGGGCGGGCACTGAAGCTTTCTTT. Its translation: CASRGGAGTEAFF.